This T cell receptor beta chain was recovered during a study of blood T cells in healthy people across ages. The study, taken as a whole, reports: Diversity estimated from one million T cells was considered an underestimate.

Alongside a J-beta primer mix, a sample-barcoded 5' primer served in a second PCR lasting about 7 to 11 cycles. In TCRdb, the 5' RACE reads were re-called with MiXCR into one record per CDR3 protein. Counted here are fewer than 950,000 distinct CDR3 sequences, about 53% occurring once; the ten biggest clones make up around 41%. About this clonotype itself: What it binds is unknown.

Sequenced: blood. This sequence originates from an elderly man in good health.

CDR3: CASKQGRITYEQYF. The CDR3 coding sequence is TGTGCCAGCAAACAGGGGCGGATTACCTACGAGCAGTACTTC. J is TRBJ2-7 and V is TRBV6-6; TRBD1 matches at 7 bases. The CDR3 loop spans 14 amino acids. The J segment lost 2 bases and the V segment lost 7 bases, leaving 8 bases of the junction unmatched. CDR1 is MNHNY, CDR2 SVGAGI, per germline (reference sequence).